The next 4 T cell receptor beta chains were all read from a single sample in a study of chemoradiotherapy in HPV16-positive cancers. Libraries were prepared by immunoSEQ multiplex PCR; TCRdb keeps only in-frame clonotypes and omits some of them. The profile covers about 21,000 clones, with about 86% appearing a single time and approximately 5% taken by the ten largest. The source material was blood, sampled from a patient who underwent chemoradiotherapy. The source of these receptors is a human donor with HPV-associated anogenital cancer.

The CDR3 sequence is CASSLVGTDTQYF. The CDR3 region has the DNA TGTGCCAGCAGCTTGGTGGGTACAGATACGCAGTATTTT. This rearrangement joins TRBV5-4 to TRBJ2-3, with unresolved D. With 0 bases removed from V and 3 bases from J, the gap between germline ends came to 5 bases. Germline CDR1 is SGHNT and CDR2 is YYREEE (reference sequence). The CDR3 is 13 amino acids.

V usage is TRBV27 and J usage is TRBJ1-6; perhaps TRBD1 as D (6 bases). CDR1 and CDR2 (germline): MNHEY, SMNVEV (reference sequence). The CDR3 length is 13 residues. V was shortened by 10 bases and J by 1 base, with 8 bases between the two germline ends. CDR3 sequence reads: CATQGSYNSPLHF. The CDR3 nucleotides are TGTGCCACCCAGGGGTCCTATAATTCACCCCTCCACTTT.

The CDR3 DNA is TGTGCCAGCAGCATATCCGGGACTAGCGGTTACAATGAGCAGTTCTTC. Its protein is CASSISGTSGYNEQFF. The rearrangement links TRBV7-3 to TRBJ2-1, with 11 bases that match TRBD2. Germline V CDR1 and CDR2: SGHTA, FQGTGA. The CDR3 spans 16 residues. J lost 4 bases, V lost 5 bases, and 7 bases had no gene match. Combining the CDR3 with reference TRBV7-3 and TRBJ2-1 gives the whole variable domain GAGVSQTPSNKVTEKGKYVELRCDPISGHTALYWYRQSLGQGPEFLIYFQGTGAADDSGLPNDRFFAVRPEGSVSTLKIQRTERGDSAVYLCASSISGTSGYNEQFFGPGTRLTVL.

This clone was recorded only once. V is TRBV29-1 and J is TRBJ2-7; D ambiguous. The V end lost 5 bases, the J end lost 1 base, and 9 bases lay between the germline ends. This CDR3 has 12 amino acids. Looked up from germline, CDR1 is SQVTM and CDR2 is ANQGSEA. As DNA, the CDR3 is TGCAGCGTTCGCGGTGATTCCTACGAGCAGTACTTC. Translating it yields CSVRGDSYEQYF.